Presented here are 22 T cell receptor beta chains from one specimen sequenced in a study of T cell repertoires in cytomegalovirus infection (dated by TCRdb to the late 2010s). TCRdb lists the instrument as Illumina HiSeq 1500. Using fastp trimming at Q25 and MiXCR clonotype assembly, TCRdb reanalyzed the public sequencing data and kept in-frame beta chains. Duplicate CDR3 protein sequences are folded into a single record with the most common DNA and genes. The sample contains some 450,000 distinct CDR3 sequences, approximately 31% of them found a single time. Roughly 15% of the sample rests with the top ten. Sequencing was done on a sample of PBMCs. These receptor sequences come from a human donor in good health (CMV status not recorded). Some clones in this sample may be carry-over from other donors' samples.

The chain links TRBV2 to TRBJ2-3; D gene uncertain. The V gene lost 4 bases and the J gene lost 4 bases, with 9 bases spanning the gap. Per the germline V gene, CDR1 is SNHLY and CDR2 is FYNNEI. The CDR3 sequence is 13 residues long. CDR3 region: CASSVSFADTQYF. In DNA, the CDR3 is TGTGCCAGCAGTGTGAGTTTCGCAGATACGCAGTATTTT. Based on the CDR3 plus reference TRBV2 and TRBJ2-3, the full variable domain is EPEVTQTPSHQVTQMGQEVILRCVPISNHLYFYWYRQILGQKVEFLVSFYNNEISEKSEIFDDQFSVERPDGSNFTLKIRSTKLEDSAMYFCASSVSFADTQYFGPGTRLTVL.

This clonotype has ten or more counts. The chain joins TRBV7-6 to TRBJ2-1; TRBD2 aligns across 10 bases. With V trimmed by 0 bases and J by 3 bases, 5 bases remained unmatched. The CDR3 totals 17 residues. Germline V gene lookup returns CDR1 SGHVS and CDR2 FNYEAQ. As DNA, the CDR3 is TGTGCCAGCAGCTTAGCGCTAGCGGGGGAGAGCTACAATGAGCAGTTCTTC. Its protein is CASSLALAGESYNEQFF.

The rearrangement links TRBV6-1 to TRBJ2-7; possible D gene TRBD1, 6 bases. Germline V gene sequence: CDR1 MNHNS, CDR2 SASEGT. The CDR3 is 15 amino acids. V gave up 3 bases and J gave up 0 bases, with 12 bases separating them. The CDR3 bases are TGTGCCAGCAGTGAGGCTCGGACAGTCTCCTACGAGCAGTACTTC. As protein: CASSEARTVSYEQYF.

This sequence joins TRBV7-2 and TRBJ2-1, with D possibly being TRBD2 (7 bases). CDR1 is SGHTA, CDR2 FQGNSA, per germline. The CDR3 totals 15 residues. V was cut by 5 bases and J by 7 bases, with 18 bases left in between. CDR3 DNA: TGTGCCAGCAGCCTCGGAGGGGGGGAGATAAATGAGCAGTTCTTC. Amino acids: CASSLGGGEINEQFF. The variable domain in full, completed from reference TRBV7-2 and TRBJ2-1, reads GAGVSQSPSNKVTEKGKDVELRCDPISGHTALYWYRQSLGQGLEFLIYFQGNSAPDKSGLPSDRFSAERTGGSVSTLTIQRTQQEDSAVYLCASSLGGGEINEQFFGPGTRLTVL.

The V and J genes are TRBV4-3 and TRBJ1-3; 7 bases map to TRBD1. CDR1 LGHNA and CDR2 YSLEER come from the germline V gene. Unmatched junction bases numbered 6, after V lost 1 base and J lost 3 bases. CDR3 length: 16 residues. CDR3 sequence (DNA): TGCGCCAGCAGCCAAGTTAAGGGGGCTATTGGAAACACCATATATTTT. Protein: CASSQVKGAIGNTIYF.

The sample holds a few counts of this clonotype. This rearrangement joins TRBV28 to TRBJ2-5, with D perhaps given as TRBD1 or TRBD2 (5 bases each). CDR1 MDHEN and CDR2 SYDVKM come from the germline V gene. The CDR3 is 13 amino acids. V shed 5 bases and J shed 5 bases, with 12 bases lying between them. The CDR3 coding sequence is TGTGCCAGCAGTCCAGGGACGGGGGAGACCCAGTACTTC. Translating it yields CASSPGTGETQYF.

This clonotype has only a few counts. The V call is TRBV6-2 or TRBV6-3, the J call TRBJ1-1; D not resolved. Germline loops: CDR1 MNHEY, CDR2 SVGEGT. The V gene lost 5 bases and the J gene lost 0 bases, with 10 bases spanning the gap. This CDR3 is built from 14 residues. CDR3 sequence: CASSNAGLNTEAFF. CDR3 DNA sequence: TGTGCCAGCAGTAACGCAGGATTGAACACTGAAGCTTTCTTT.

This clonotype has just a few counts. This chain uses TRBV28 with TRBJ2-7; 7 bases are a match to TRBD1. The V gene's germline CDR1 is MDHEN and CDR2 SYDVKM. The CDR3 is made up of 20 amino acids. V gave up 1 base and J gave up 0 bases; unmatched junction bases: 18. CDR3 amino acids: CASSLYAPAAGGSPSYEQYF. The CDR3 DNA is TGTGCCAGCAGTTTATACGCCCCCGCCGCAGGGGGTTCGCCCTCCTACGAGCAGTACTTC.

With respect to this clonotype: Because it lacks the conserved phenylalanine or tryptophan at the end, this CDR3 is likely a read error. The V and J genes are TRBV28 and TRBJ2-7, with D perhaps TRBD2 (6 bases). Germline-derived CDR1 and CDR2 are MDHEN and SYDVKM. The CDR3 length is 13 residues. V dropped 3 bases and J dropped 0 bases, with 6 bases sitting between them. The CDR3 DNA sequence: TGTGCCAGCAGTTTGGGGGGCTCCTACGAGCAGTACTCC. Residues: CASSLGGSYEQYS.

The chain links TRBV2 to TRBJ1-3; D is undetermined. This CDR3 region has 13 residues. V gave up 5 bases and J gave up 5 bases, with 10 bases separating them. The germline CDR1 and CDR2 sequences are SNHLY and FYNNEI. The CDR3: CASSRAARNTIYF. CDR3 bases: TGTGCCAGCAGTAGGGCCGCAAGAAACACCATATATTTT.

This clonotype has a handful of counts. The chain combines TRBV7-7 with TRBJ2-7, with TRBD1 matching over 7 bases. Per germline, CDR1 SSHAT and CDR2 FNYEAQ (reference sequence). J lost 3 bases, V lost 5 bases, and 4 bases had no gene match. The CDR3 consists of 13 residues. CDR3: CASSRRQGYEQYF. The DNA for the CDR3 is TGTGCCAGCAGCAGGCGACAGGGCTACGAGCAGTACTTC. The whole variable domain, remainder taken from reference TRBV7-7 and TRBJ2-7, is GAGVSQSPRYKVTKRGQDVTLRCDPISSHATLYWYQQALGQGPEFLTYFNYEAQPDKSGLPSDRFSAERPEGSISTLTIQRTEQRDSAMYRCASSRRQGYEQYFGPGTRLTVT.

With regard to this clonotype: A much larger clone sits a single nucleotide away, making a read error possible. V gene TRBV27 combines with J gene TRBJ2-7, with a possible D match to TRBD1 (6 bases). Germline CDR1 reads MNHEY; CDR2 reads SMNVEV (reference sequence). V was clipped by 1 base and J by 7 bases, with 17 bases between them. The CDR3 runs to 15 residues. Here the CDR3 reads CASSLLTTGQGEQYF. CDR3 coding DNA: TGTGCCAGCAGTTTATTGACCACAGGGCAGGGTGAGCAGTACTTC.

The sample holds many counts of this clonotype. The CDR3 DNA reads as TGTGCCAGCAGCTTTCAGCGGTACACCGGGGAGCTGTTTTTT. This translates into CASSFQRYTGELFF. The rearrangement uses TRBV7-2 and TRBJ2-2; tentative D call: TRBD2 (5 bases). Germline-derived CDR1 and CDR2 are SGHTA and FQGNSA. Trimming stripped 3 bases from V and 3 bases from J, with 8 bases between. The CDR3 totals 14 residues.

This chain joins TRBV5-1 and TRBJ2-1; D gene ambiguous. This CDR3 has 14 residues. The germline V gene has CDR1 SGHRS and CDR2 YFSETQ. The V gene lost 1 base and the J gene lost 5 bases, with 10 bases spanning the gap. The CDR3 is CASSLYPFDNEQFF. The CDR3 nucleotides are TGCGCCAGCAGCTTGTACCCTTTTGACAATGAGCAGTTCTTC.

This clonotype has more than one count but fewer than ten. This chain uses TRBV19 with TRBJ2-5; 8 bases align to TRBD1. Germline assignment: CDR1 LNHDA and CDR2 SQIVND (reference sequence). With 7 bases clipped from V and 0 bases from J, the junction kept 4 bases outside the gene matches. The length of the CDR3 is 14 residues. CDR3 amino acids: CASTGQGDQETQYF. DNA for the CDR3: TGTGCCAGTACCGGACAGGGAGACCAAGAGACCCAGTACTTC.

This chain connects TRBV28 to TRBJ2-7, with 10 bases lining up with TRBD2. The CDR3 extends over 15 amino acids. J lost 0 bases, V lost 2 bases, and 1 base had no gene match. Germline CDR1 reads MDHEN; CDR2 reads SYDVKM. The CDR3 is CASSLQRGGSYEQYF. CDR3 bases: TGTGCCAGCAGTTTACAGCGGGGGGGCTCCTACGAGCAGTACTTC.

This clonotype was seen only a few times. The gene calls are TRBV20-1 and TRBJ1-1; D is unclear. Trimming shortened V by 6 bases and J by 0 bases, and 11 bases separated the two germline ends. The CDR3 consists of 13 residues. Germline V gene data show CDR1 as DFQATT and CDR2 as SNEGSKA (reference sequence). The CDR3 reads CSASGPMNTEAFF. The CDR3 bases are TGCAGTGCCTCCGGGCCGATGAACACTGAAGCTTTCTTT.

The sample holds many counts of this clonotype. The V call is TRBV6-2 or TRBV6-3, the J call TRBJ2-2, with no clear D. Trimming pared 8 bases from V and 9 bases from J, leaving 10 bases between. The CDR3 covers 11 residues. Germline V lookup: CDR1 MNHEY, CDR2 SVGEGT. CDR3 protein: CASRRVRELFF. CDR3 nucleotides: TGTGCCAGCCGACGGGTGCGGGAGCTGTTTTTT.

V gene TRBV11-2 combines with J gene TRBJ2-7, with D tentatively TRBD1 (6 bases). V lost 1 base, J lost 0 bases, and 16 bases lay in between. The germline gives CDR1 SGHAT, CDR2 FQNNGV. The CDR3 totals 17 residues. The CDR3 bases are TGTGCCAGCAGCTTAGTCTTTTGGCAGGGGACCTCCTACGAGCAGTACTTC. Its protein is CASSLVFWQGTSYEQYF.

Ten or more counts support this clonotype. The V gene is TRBV7-9, the J gene TRBJ1-1; D not certain. The CDR3 extends over 15 amino acids. Between the trimmed V and J ends, which lost 0 bases and 5 bases, there was a span of 13 bases. Germline-derived CDR1 and CDR2 are SEHNR and FQNEAQ (reference sequence). The DNA for the CDR3 is TGTGCCAGCAGCTTAGCAGGGAAGGGTTTAACTGAAGCTTTCTTT. This sequence encodes CASSLAGKGLTEAFF.

The table lists this clonotype with many counts. The chain is built from TRBV7-2 and TRBJ1-6, with 7 bases fitting TRBD1. The V gene end was trimmed by 0 bases and the J gene end by 8 bases; junction bases not matched to a gene: 1. The CDR3 is 14 amino acids. Germline assignment: CDR1 SGHTA and CDR2 FQGNSA. CDR3 nucleotide sequence: TGTGCCAGCAGCTTAGCAGGGGGCCATTCACCCCTCCACTTT. It translates to CASSLAGGHSPLHF.

The rearrangement uses TRBV7-9 and TRBJ1-1; 9 nucleotides align to TRBD1. The CDR3 is 15 residues long. Germline trimming cut 7 bases from V and 7 bases from J; bases unmatched to any gene: 13. Germline CDR1 SEHNR, CDR2 FQNEAQ (reference sequence). CDR3 protein: CASIFIRDRAVEAFF. The CDR3 bases are TGTGCCAGCATCTTCATCCGGGACAGGGCTGTTGAAGCTTTCTTT.